This paragraph covers one TCR beta chain sequence. As yet, its antigen is unknown. Measured with immunoSEQ multiplex PCR; TCRdb has only the in-frame clones, and not every one. The repertoire includes tens of thousands of clones, 81% of them detected once, and approximately 26% sits in the top ten. This CDR3 spans 16 amino acids. The V end was cut by 4 bases, the J end by 6 bases, with 20 bases between. Germline lookup yields CDR1 MNHEY and CDR2 SMNVEV (reference sequence). The sample belongs to a study of T cell responses to AZD1222 COVID-19 vaccine. Findings of the study overall: Dominant CD4 TCR responses targeted spike regions 160-218 and 743-854.

V and J are TRBV27 and TRBJ2-3; D is tentatively TRBD1 or TRBD2 (5 bases each). This sample comprised peripheral blood, obtained 28 days after the second AZD1222 dose. The receptor comes from an adult who received the AZD1222 COVID-19 vaccine. The CDR3 loop is CASSSSNWDQIDTQYF. The CDR3 DNA sequence: TGTGCCAGCAGTTCGAGCAATTGGGACCAAATCGATACGCAGTATTTT.